This T cell receptor (beta chain) comes out of a study of cytomegalovirus exposure and HLA in healthy donors (dated 2017 in TCRdb). Describing the broader study: An earlier analysis of 587 of the donors reported about 280 Gb of sequence data and 117 million unique TCR beta sequences obtained from 150 million to 200 million T cells. The study used immunosequencing to profile the T cell repertoires of several hundred subjects and linked those repertoires to cytomegalovirus serostatus. The aim of the study was to test whether cataloging public T cell receptors could identify signatures of past pathogen exposure. The number of donors typed differed by locus, with roughly 629-640 for A, B, C, DRB1 and DQB1, approximately 500 for DQA1, nearly 610 for DPA1, and under 490 for DPB1. Four or five DR-DQ haplotypes were handled as single units for association and clustering because linkage in the cohort was strong. HLA typing included class I and class II loci at four-digit resolution. On average, around 200,000 unique TCR beta nucleotide sequences were sequenced per donor among 300 to 500 genotyped donors of the cohort, with around 19% of those sequences being non-productive. To predict cytomegalovirus infection status, the study brought together high-throughput TCR immunosequencing, statistical association of individual TCRs with disease status, and machine learning. An early release that covered fewer than 800 HLA-typed donors contained approximately 300 gigabases of sequencing data and about 93 million unique TCR sequences. To decide whether each TCR beta V gene segment behaved as functional or pseudogenic, an earlier analysis of approximately 600 of the donors relied on high-throughput TCR beta sequencing. Of the roughly 400 genotyped donors, 65% to 90% fell in the genetic ancestry cluster associated with self-reported Caucasian donors. Along with the approximately 700-subject first cohort, a separate validation cohort of over a hundred different subjects was used. A later analysis re-examined previously published TCR beta repertoires from more than 650 donors and added high-resolution HLA genotyping to investigate patterns of TCR occurrence. In the later analysis, no new phenotypic data were used to find candidate immune exposures; instead, reliance was placed on TCR beta sequences and their occurrence across donors. Genome-wide SNP genotypes for about 55% of the 666 donors were used in a later genetic analysis, which treated that subset as a discovery cohort. All discovery cohort repertoires had been generated using a single sequencing platform. Donor age, sex, ethnicity and CMV serostatus were collected together with the repertoire data.

The CDR3 measures 15 amino acids from cysteine to phenylalanine. Solely the CDR3 DNA is kept, with 45 bases framed from the first base. CDR1 is given as MNHNS and CDR2 as SASEGT, both from the germline V gene. Here V drops 2 bases and J drops 6 bases, and the junction holds 4 bases not matched to any gene. The cohort was made up of under 800 healthy bone marrow donors. Cohort members were all nominally healthy when sampled, although unrecorded immune exposures were likely present. The donor tested CMV seropositive, placing the donor among the approximately 310 seropositive members of the cohort. Every donor gave a peripheral blood sample, and the peripheral blood mononuclear cells from that sample were used for TCR beta sequencing. Genomic DNA was extracted from the blood cell samples with the Qiagen DNeasy Blood Extraction Kit. Findings and caveats that apply to the study as a whole: A later genetic analysis reported fewer N-insertions in productive TCRs among donors in an Asian-associated ancestry cluster than the roughly 620-donor mean. A later analysis reported that several top co-occurrence clusters appeared linked to parvovirus B19, influenza, CMV and Epstein-Barr virus. Specific HLA alleles were associated with 16,951 TCR beta sequences at a false discovery rate of 0.05 in a later analysis. About 17 rarely observed V segments, including chromosome 9 orphons, were excluded from the earlier analysis of a few hundred of the donors because counts were too low. Cytomegalovirus status was reported to be diagnosed by the classifier with high specificity and sensitivity in both the original and validation cohorts. In vitro tests confirmed that a few of the cytomegalovirus-associated TCR beta chains recognize cytomegalovirus antigens. Assigning TCR associations to individual alleles was difficult when HLA alleles, especially DR and DQ, strongly co-occurred. An association between a missense DCLRE1C variant and V-gene and J-gene trimming of TCR beta chains was found in a later genetic analysis and replicated in an independent cohort. While some public TCRs were present in many individuals, most TCR sequences turned up only very rarely across donors. The sequencing pipeline was judged likely to have produced a cluster of highly shared sequence variants as a technical artifact. Some IMGT-functional V segments, including TRBV6-2 and TRBV6-3, could not be distinguished by the 87-base-pair reads and were therefore excluded. A total of roughly 160 TCR beta chains were listed by the study as associated with cytomegalovirus. In a later analysis, most CMV-associated TCR beta chains were found to appear HLA-restricted, with HLA associations seemingly driven largely by CMV exposure. The authors suggested that the approach could potentially be extended to other disease states and immunological phenotypes. Correlated functional status among segregating V segments might reflect linkage disequilibrium, but an unknown experimental factor could not be ruled out. The presence/absence analyses assumed that sequencing depth was roughly uniform across donors, and that assumption may not be true. A later analysis found that HLA-associated TCR beta chains were more clonally expanded and had lower generation probabilities than equally common non-associated chains. HLA typing was unavailable for some donors at each locus, so association tests used only the typed subset. Broadly in line with IMGT annotations, most TCR beta V segments showed up in productive rearrangements about 90% or about 30% of the time in an earlier analysis of under 700 of the donors. The cohort was sequenced for TCR beta chains only, and without alpha or paired-chain data the features that could be detected were limited. For the cohort, immune exposure information was limited to CMV serostatus. In a later analysis, the rate of TCR association differed among HLA loci, with DRB1 alleles having the most associated TCRs and HLA-C alleles having the fewest. A further reported finding was that TCR beta sequences accurately predicted the HLA-A and HLA-B alleles for most subjects in the first cohort.

To prepare the library, the immunoSEQ multiplex PCR assay was applied. A mixture of 60 forward primers for TCR Vbeta segments and 13 reverse primers for TCR Jbeta segments was used in the multiplex PCR. Amplification of the CDR3 region of rearranged TCR beta genes was performed with a multiplex PCR assay on genomic DNA. Amplified TCR beta libraries were sequenced as 87-base-pair reads on the Illumina HiSeq System. Per the authors' processing: In a later analysis, tens of millions of unique TCR beta chains were counted across the approximately 640 repertoires, and around 10 million of these chains were shared by at least two donors. Raw reads were error-corrected and collapsed into unique sequences with a nearest-neighbor algorithm that merged closely related sequences to remove PCR and sequencing errors. Alignment of CDR3 sequences to IMGT reference sequences was used to assign V, D and J gene segments. For a sequence to be retained, a match of at least six nucleotides to both a V gene segment and a J gene segment was required. A rearrangement counted as productive if the CDR3 had no stop codons and remained in frame with V and J, and every other rearrangement counted as non-productive. Following IMGT convention, CDR3 was defined as the stretch from the second conserved V-encoded cysteine to the conserved J-encoded phenylalanine. The earlier analysis of roughly 590 of the donors excluded any sequence lacking an unambiguous match to a single V gene segment. In an earlier analysis of some 590 of the donors, V segments were called functional above 56.7% productive rearrangements and were called segregating when the between-donor standard deviation exceeded 5%. To diagnose cytomegalovirus status from the catalog of TCR beta chain sequences, a statistical classification framework was built. A later analysis assigned V and J genes by comparing TCR nucleotide sequences with IMGT/GENE-DB human TR gene sequences. The TCRdist pipeline was used in a later analysis to assign CDR3 sequences and most-parsimonious VDJ recombination scenarios. In a later analysis, every TCR beta chain was defined by the combination of its CDR3 amino acid sequence and its V-gene family, and reads without a unique V-gene family were dropped. In a later analysis, 450 to 600 highly shared, low-generation-probability nucleotide sequences were removed to address suspected cross-contamination and a sequencing artifact. A later analysis calculated a clonal expansion index for each public chain from normalized within-repertoire ranks of inferred template counts. In a later analysis, generation probabilities were computed with a VDJ recombination model fitted to out-of-frame rearrangements, and the resulting probabilities were checked against IGoR. Hypergeometric tests were used in a later analysis to score TCR-TCR, TCR-HLA and TCR-CMV co-occurrence, with a repertoire-size bias correction applied to the TCR pairs. To estimate false discovery rates, a later analysis permuted the HLA or CMV assignments 20 times. A later analysis grouped co-occurring TCRs with DBSCAN, adding TCRdist sequence similarity when clustering within HLA-allele-positive subsets. For co-occurrence clustering, repertoires with fewer than 30,000 or more than 120,000 public chains were excluded, along with roughly 5 repertoires with anomalous nucleotide sharing. The table was pulled from immuneACCESS by TCRdb, which kept in-frame rearrangements only. Such tables lose some clones; where checked, under half of the loss comes from unresolved V genes, and the rest has no known cause. V and J calls plus clone size are reproduced from that table; the DNA served to infer D and trimming. The sample profile shows tens of thousands of clones; around 70% of them were found once. Of the sample, about 20% is held by the ten largest clones.

A word on this clone: Its antigen has not been determined. It has no much larger one-base neighbor in the sample; base qualities were not kept. The sample holds other DNA sequences that translate to the same CDR3.

The sequence is built from TRBV6-1 and TRBJ2-3; a stretch of 11 junction bases matches TRBD2. The TCR comes from a man aged 35 to 55 in good health and CMV-seropositive. The sequenced sample consisted of PBMCs. The CDR3 region has the sequence CASSELAGGPDTQYF. The nucleotides read TGTGCCAGCAGTGAATTAGCGGGGGGGCCGGATACGCAGTATTTT.